The 27 T cell receptor beta chains below were found in one sample sequenced in a study of T cells after yellow fever vaccination. In TCRdb, the 5' RACE reads were re-called with MiXCR into one record per CDR3 protein. This sample yields a few hundred thousand distinct CDR3 sequences, of which less than 20% are seen a single time; 15% to 20% belongs to the top ten. Source: PBMCs, taken 5 to 6 days after the first yellow fever vaccination. These receptors originate from a man younger than 30 who received the YFV17D yellow fever vaccine.

Note on this clonotype: A read error may account for a junction end that differs from germline. The chain joins TRBV11-2 to TRBJ2-3; D may be TRBD1 (5 bases). The germline CDR1 and CDR2 sequences are SGHAT and FQNNGV. The CDR3 consists of 15 residues. The chain's CDR3 is CASSTWGRAADTLYF. The CDR3 region has the DNA TGTGCCAGCAGCACTTGGGGCCGGGCGGCAGATACGCTGTATTTT.

V gene TRBV7-2 combines with J gene TRBJ1-2, with D possibly TRBD1 on 6 matching bases. The CDR3 is made up of 15 amino acids. V dropped 2 bases and J dropped 7 bases, with 17 bases sitting between them. In germline, CDR1 is SGHTA, CDR2 FQGNSA. CDR3 region: CASSLSPGVRRGYTF. In DNA form, the CDR3 reads TGTGCCAGCAGCTTATCTCCAGGGGTAAGGCGTGGCTACACCTTC.

This clonotype was recorded a few times. CDR3 DNA: TGCGCCAGCAGCCCACCAGCCCATGAGCAGTTCTTC. It specifies CASSPPAHEQFF. This chain joins TRBV4-1 and TRBJ2-1; D unresolved. This CDR3 has 12 residues. The V end lost 4 bases, the J end lost 8 bases, and 9 bases lay between the germline ends. CDR1 and CDR2 (germline): MGHRA, YSYEKL.

The V and J genes are TRBV29-1 and TRBJ2-7; D may match TRBD1 or TRBD2 (6 bases each). The germline CDR1 and CDR2 sequences are SQVTM and ANQGSEA. V shed 3 bases and J shed 4 bases, with 13 bases lying between them. The CDR3 runs to 13 residues. The CDR3 DNA follows: TGCAGCGTTGAGACGGGGGCCTATTACGAGCAGTACTTC. This encodes CSVETGAYYEQYF.

The DNA for the CDR3 is TGTGCCAGCAGGCCGACAGGGACGAGCTCCTACGAGCAGTACTTC. It translates to CASRPTGTSSYEQYF. The chain links TRBV7-2 to TRBJ2-7; 7 positions match TRBD1. Per the germline V gene, CDR1 is SGHTA and CDR2 is FQGNSA. The J segment lost 0 bases and the V segment lost 6 bases, leaving 8 bases of the junction unmatched. This CDR3 has 15 amino acids.

The V gene is TRBV12-3 or TRBV12-4, the J gene TRBJ2-1, with 14 bases lining up with TRBD2. The CDR3 runs 15 residues. J gave up 9 bases and V 4 bases, and 5 bases lay outside the gene matches. CDR3 loop: CASSSTSGGAPEQFF. DNA for the CDR3: TGTGCCAGCAGTTCGACTAGCGGGGGGGCCCCTGAGCAGTTCTTC.

This clonotype was detected a few times. The chain recombines TRBV20-1 with TRBJ2-1, with a weak D call TRBD1 (6 bases). Germline lookup yields CDR1 DFQATT and CDR2 SNEGSKA (reference sequence). There are 16 residues in the CDR3. V was shortened by 2 bases and J by 0 bases, with 14 bases between the two germline ends. CDR3 sequence reads: CSARPGTPSSYNEQFF. The CDR3 nucleotides are TGCAGTGCTAGACCAGGGACACCGAGCTCCTACAATGAGCAGTTCTTC.

The chain couples TRBV19 to TRBJ2-7; the match to TRBD1 covers 12 bases. Germline CDR1 and CDR2: LNHDA and SQIVND (reference sequence). V was pared by 9 bases and J by 5 bases, with 5 bases of the junction left unmatched. CDR3 length equals 13 residues. CDR3 coding DNA: TGTGCCAGCTCCGGGACAGGGGGCGACGAGCAGTACTTC. It codes for CASSGTGGDEQYF.

This clonotype was picked up a small number of times. V gene TRBV7-2 combines with J gene TRBJ1-4; 8 bases map to TRBD1. V lost 5 bases, J lost 10 bases, and 12 bases stayed unmatched. This CDR3 has 15 residues. CDR1 is SGHTA, CDR2 FQGNSA, per germline. As DNA, the CDR3 is TGTGCCAGCAGCCCAGGGGGCTCTCGTCAGGGAAAACTGTTTTTT. This sequence encodes CASSPGGSRQGKLFF.

Ten or more counts support this clonotype. V usage is TRBV7-6 and J usage is TRBJ2-7, with unresolved D. Trimming removed 1 base at V and 0 bases at J, with 7 bases between. Per germline, CDR1 SGHVS and CDR2 FNYEAQ. The CDR3 runs 14 residues. The chain's CDR3 is CASSLDTFSYEQYF. The DNA for the CDR3 is TGTGCCAGCAGCTTAGACACGTTCTCCTACGAGCAGTACTTC.

This clonotype showed up just a few times. This chain joins TRBV29-1 and TRBJ2-3, with 10 bases identical to TRBD2. Germline CDR1 SQVTM, CDR2 ANQGSEA. J was trimmed by 2 bases and V by 8 bases; bases with no gene match: 13. This CDR3 is 16 amino acids long. In DNA form, the CDR3 reads TGCAGCCCGGGACCTTTACTAGCGGGGCTCACAGATACGCAGTATTTT. As protein: CSPGPLLAGLTDTQYF.

The CDR3 nucleotides are TGCAGTGCTAGAGATCGGGTCACAGGGGGGATACAAGAGACCCAGTACTTC. Residues: CSARDRVTGGIQETQYF. This chain links TRBV20-1 with TRBJ2-5, with TRBD1 matching over 8 bases. The CDR3 contains 17 residues. The junction had 11 bases not matched to a gene; V was cut back by 0 bases and J by 2 bases. The germline gives CDR1 DFQATT, CDR2 SNEGSKA (reference sequence).

This sequence joins TRBV20-1 and TRBJ1-5; 7 bases are a match to TRBD1. CDR3 size: 13 residues. From germline, CDR1 is DFQATT and CDR2 SNEGSKA (reference sequence). V was clipped by 3 bases and J by 4 bases; unmatched bases: 3. CDR3 nucleotides: TGCAGTGCTAGGACAGGGCCTAATCAGCCCCAGCATTTT. This translates into CSARTGPNQPQHF.

This CDR3 reads CASSSGGTVDTQYF. CDR3 DNA: TGTGCCAGCAGCTCTGGAGGGACCGTTGATACGCAGTATTTT. The chain links TRBV7-9 to TRBJ2-3; D is possibly TRBD2 (6 bases). V dropped 4 bases and J dropped 6 bases, with 14 bases sitting between them. Germline lookup yields CDR1 SEHNR and CDR2 FQNEAQ (reference sequence). The CDR3 runs 14 residues.

This clonotype was seen more than once but under ten times. V and J are TRBV4-3 and TRBJ1-2; D uncertain. The CDR3 has 15 residues. V gave up 2 bases and J gave up 3 bases, with 13 bases separating them. Germline V gene data show CDR1 as LGHNA and CDR2 as YSLEER. CDR3 in amino acids: CASSQFGKIHYGYTF. Here the CDR3 DNA reads TGCGCCAGCAGCCAATTTGGCAAGATCCACTATGGCTACACCTTC.

The rearrangement uses TRBV18 and TRBJ1-6, with TRBD1 as a possible D gene (5 bases). Germline lookup yields CDR1 KGHSH and CDR2 LQKENI. The V gene lost 5 bases and the J gene lost 7 bases, with 15 bases spanning the gap. This CDR3 spans 15 amino acids. The CDR3 here is CASSNRDVLNSPLHF. CDR3 bases: TGTGCCAGCTCAAACCGGGACGTTTTAAATTCACCCCTCCACTTT. Using reference TRBV18 and TRBJ1-6 for the parts outside the CDR3, the full variable domain is NAGVMQNPRHLVRRRGQEARLRCSPMKGHSHVYWYRQLPEEGLKFMVYLQKENIIDESGMPKERFSAEFPKEGPSILRIQQVVRGDSAAYFCASSNRDVLNSPLHFGNGTRLTVT.

This clonotype was seen only once. V usage is TRBV4-1 and J usage is TRBJ2-3; D unclear. The CDR3 loop spans 15 amino acids. V was cut by 3 bases and J by 0 bases, with 10 bases left in between. The germline CDR1 and CDR2 sequences are MGHRA and YSYEKL. CDR3: CASSHGPTSTDTQYF. In DNA, the CDR3 is TGCGCCAGCAGCCACGGCCCGACGAGCACAGATACGCAGTATTTT.

The sample holds a few counts of this clonotype. The V gene is TRBV20-1, the J gene TRBJ1-2; D is unclear. The germline V gene encodes CDR1 DFQATT and CDR2 SNEGSKA (reference sequence). The CDR3 length is 14 residues. The V end was cut by 0 bases, the J end by 4 bases, with 12 bases between. DNA of the CDR3: TGCAGTGCTAGAGATAGGTCGGACTTCTATGGCTACACCTTC. Its translation is CSARDRSDFYGYTF.

This clonotype has more than one count but fewer than ten. This chain connects TRBV5-1 to TRBJ1-1; D possibly corresponds to TRBD1 (6 bases). With 1 base removed from V and 6 bases from J, the gap between germline ends came to 10 bases. Germline CDR1 and CDR2: SGHRS and YFSETQ. This CDR3 has 13 amino acids. The CDR3 DNA sequence: TGCGCCAGCAGCTTGACAGGGATCGCTGAAGCTTTCTTT. Translation gives CASSLTGIAEAFF.

V usage is TRBV14 and J usage is TRBJ1-5; TRBD1 aligns across 7 bases. The CDR3 sequence is 16 residues long. J gave up 3 bases and V 7 bases, and 12 bases lay outside the gene matches. Germline CDR1 and CDR2: SGHDN and FVKESK. In DNA form, the CDR3 reads TGTGCCAGCATCAATATACAGGGGCCCTCCAATCAGCCCCAGCATTTT. This codes for CASINIQGPSNQPQHF.

The chain is built from TRBV18 and TRBJ1-1, with TRBD1 identical over 8 bases. Unmatched junction bases numbered 14, after V lost 3 bases and J lost 8 bases. CDR3 size: 16 residues. Germline assignment: CDR1 KGHSH and CDR2 LQKENI. CDR3: CASSPRGRGQSGEAFF. The CDR3 coding sequence is TGTGCCAGCTCACCTCGGGGCAGGGGGCAATCGGGGGAAGCTTTCTTT. The full variable domain, with the rest looked up from reference TRBV18 and TRBJ1-1, is NAGVMQNPRHLVRRRGQEARLRCSPMKGHSHVYWYRQLPEEGLKFMVYLQKENIIDESGMPKERFSAEFPKEGPSILRIQQVVRGDSAAYFCASSPRGRGQSGEAFFGQGTRLTVV.

V is TRBV20-1 and J is TRBJ2-3, with D perhaps TRBD1 (5 bases). The germline V gene encodes CDR1 DFQATT and CDR2 SNEGSKA (reference sequence). Trimming took 6 bases from V and 4 from J, leaving 17 bases between them. This CDR3 spans 14 amino acids. This CDR3 is CSASRVWGADTQYF. As DNA, the CDR3 is TGCAGTGCGAGTCGGGTGTGGGGCGCAGATACGCAGTATTTT.

This clonotype was counted between two and nine times. This chain joins TRBV14 and TRBJ1-1; D unclear. Germline lookup yields CDR1 SGHDN and CDR2 FVKESK. CDR3 size: 15 residues. The V and J ends lost 2 bases and 0 bases respectively, with 10 bases between them. The CDR3 DNA is TGTGCCAGCAGCCAACTTAGCTACATGAACACTGAAGCTTTCTTT. It translates to CASSQLSYMNTEAFF.

This clonotype was seen a few times. The chain carries TRBV11-2 and TRBJ2-3; D is possibly TRBD2 (6 bases). V was clipped by 2 bases and J by 7 bases, with 16 bases between them. CDR3 length: 15 residues. Germline lookup yields CDR1 SGHAT and CDR2 FQNNGV. The CDR3 loop is CASSLRSGEGNTQYF. CDR3 sequence (DNA): TGTGCCAGCAGCTTAAGATCGGGAGAAGGAAATACGCAGTATTTT.

The sample holds a few counts of this clonotype. The chain combines TRBV5-6 with TRBJ2-1, with 7 bases fitting TRBD1. The CDR3 consists of 15 residues. Per germline, CDR1 SGHDT and CDR2 YYEEEE. J lost 4 bases, V lost 1 base, and 5 bases had no gene match. Here the CDR3 DNA reads TGTGCCAGCAGCTTGACAGGGGTTGGATACAATGAGCAGTTCTTC. Residues: CASSLTGVGYNEQFF. Full variable domain (remainder filled in from reference TRBV5-6 and TRBJ2-1): DAGVTQSPTHLIKTRGQQVTLRCSPKSGHDTVSWYQQALGQGPQFIFQYYEEEERQRGNFPDRFSGHQFPNYSSELNVNALLLGDSALYLCASSLTGVGYNEQFFGPGTRLTVL.

This clonotype has a single count. The rearrangement links TRBV14 to TRBJ2-5; possibly TRBD2 for D (5 bases). CDR3 length equals 16 residues. V was cut by 3 bases and J by 5 bases, with 19 bases left in between. Germline V lookup: CDR1 SGHDN, CDR2 FVKESK. Here the CDR3 reads CASSQPGIATGETQYF. CDR3 nucleotides: TGTGCCAGCAGCCAGCCCGGGATCGCCACCGGGGAGACCCAGTACTTC.

This clonotype came up a few times. The chain carries TRBV20-1 and TRBJ2-5; no definite D call. Looked up from germline, CDR1 is DFQATT and CDR2 is SNEGSKA (reference sequence). Trimming cost V 5 bases and J 4 bases, with 11 bases left between them. This CDR3 has 12 residues. The CDR3 protein is CSADSRVETQYF. For the CDR3, the DNA is TGCAGTGCTGATTCTCGGGTAGAGACCCAGTACTTC.